The present T cell receptor beta chain was sequenced within a study of Ad26.COV2.S vaccination and SARS-CoV-2 variants. The CDR3 length is 16 residues. V was shortened by 4 bases and J by 4 bases, with 18 bases between the two germline ends. Per the germline V gene, CDR1 is MDHEN and CDR2 is SYDVKM. Clones were sequenced by immunoSEQ multiplex PCR, and TCRdb holds only the in-frame ones, with some missing. This table holds under 150,000 clones, around 86% found once. The clonotype was recovered from a human donor who had recovered from COVID-19. The chain is built from TRBV28 and TRBJ2-3, with D hard to call. Sequencing was performed on peripheral blood, taken after recovery from COVID-19. The CDR3, as DNA: TGTGCCAGCAGTTCCCCCCGGTTAGCCTCCGCAGATACGCAGTATTTT. It translates to CASSSPRLASADTQYF.